This T cell receptor (beta chain) was retrieved from a study of CD8 T cells in ankylosing spondylitis. Study-wide results and limits: Clones linked to disease were reported to show significant enrichment in matched ankylosing spondylitis synovial fluid. Both synovial fluid and blood in reactive arthritis had previously been reported to carry some motif variants. Seemingly distinctive of ankylosing spondylitis blood was a TCR beta motif formed by eight highly homologous variants. CD8+ disease-linked clones were present at relatively low frequencies in blood.

CDR1 is KGHSH and CDR2 is LQKENI in the germline V gene. Trimming took off 5 bases at V and 1 base at J, with 15 bases between the two ends. The CDR3 has 15 amino acids. This clonotype has only a few counts. The antigen is unknown. Scientists made TCR beta libraries using quantitative 5'-RACE with molecular barcodes. TCRdb passed the 5' RACE reads through MiXCR, listing each CDR3 protein once. The table shows a few hundred thousand distinct CDR3 sequences, with about 7% occurring only once. The origin of this receptor is a male donor with ankylosing spondylitis. The material sequenced was blood, either unsorted or a sorted T cell fraction (not recorded which). V is TRBV18 and J is TRBJ2-7; perhaps TRBD1 as D (6 bases). The CDR3 DNA follows: TGTGCCAGCTCATACAGGGAACTTGGATCCTACGAGCAGTACTTC. Protein sequence: CASSYRELGSYEQYF. The full variable domain, its missing parts supplied by reference TRBV18 and TRBJ2-7, is NAGVMQNPRHLVRRRGQEARLRCSPMKGHSHVYWYRQLPEEGLKFMVYLQKENIIDESGMPKERFSAEFPKEGPSILRIQQVVRGDSAAYFCASSYRELGSYEQYFGPGTRLTVT.